This T cell receptor (beta chain) was retrieved from a study of human T cells and chemical hapten exposure. Time point denoted: pre-sensitization, week 0. Treatment specified: therapeutic diphenylcyclopropenone sensitization with weekly scalp DPC. CDR3 size: 15 residues. Trimming took off 5 bases at V and 11 bases at J, with 22 bases between the two ends. CDR1 MNHEY and CDR2 SVGEGT come from the germline V gene. This clonotype has at least ten counts. TCRdb reprocessed the RACE reads via MiXCR and lists one record per CDR3 protein. The sample includes approximately 260,000 distinct CDR3 sequences, 7.7% of them seen just once.

This receptor was identified in a man between 18 and 35 years old with alopecia areata. Some clones in this sample may be carry-over from other donors' samples. V and J are TRBV6-2 or TRBV6-3 and TRBJ1-5, with D perhaps matching TRBD1 (5 bases). Sequenced here: whole blood, sampled in connection with sensitization to the hapten diphenylcyclopropenone (DPC). CDR3 coding DNA: TGTGCCAGCAGTCCATCCGGGGCAAATCCAACAGCCCAGCATTTT. It translates to CASSPSGANPTAQHF.